These T cell receptor beta chains were read from a single sample in a study of T cell responses to AZD1222 COVID-19 vaccine. TCRdb's copy holds only in-frame clones and misses some; the assay was immunoSEQ multiplex PCR. The sample carries 100,000 to 150,000 clones, about 89% recorded once. The sample in question was peripheral blood, obtained on day 0 of AZD1222 vaccination. The receptors derive from an adult in good health. Both conserved end residues are part of each CDR3. D genes are given only for firm matches. Size is stated for part of the rows, as once, few or many counts, or as a class when the clone is expanded.

clone_size	v_call	d_call	j_call	cdr3_nt	cdr3_aa
.	TRBV6-5	.	TRBJ1-2	TGTGCCAGCCGGACAAGGGATGGCTACACCTTC	CASRTRDGYTF
.	TRBV7-8	.	TRBJ2-2	TGTGCCAGCAGCCAAACAAACACCGGGGAGCTGTTTTTT	CASSQTNTGELFF
.	TRBV9	.	TRBJ1-3	TGTGCCAGCAGTACAGGGAGCGGAAACACCATATATTTT	CASSTGSGNTIYF
few	TRBV20-1	.	TRBJ2-3	TGCAGTGCTAGTGGGGACTTCGGTAAGACAGATACGCAGTATTTT	CSASGDFGKTDTQYF
.	TRBV15	TRBD2	TRBJ2-1	TGTGCCACCGCCGGGACTAGTTTTGCCAATGAGCAGTTCTTC	CATAGTSFANEQFF
few	TRBV2	.	TRBJ2-3	TGTGCCAGCAGTAACGCCCCGGATACGCAGTATTTT	CASSNAPDTQYF
.	TRBV19	.	TRBJ1-5	TGTGCCAGTAGTATACTACCCCACGGGGGGAGAAATCAGCCCCAGCATTTT	CASSILPHGGRNQPQHF
.	TRBV12-3/TRBV12-4	.	TRBJ1-2	TGTGCCACGAGCATCCCAGGGGAGGACGGCTACACCTTC	CATSIPGEDGYTF
few	TRBV27	.	TRBJ2-1	TGTGCCAGCACCCCCCGGCTAGCGACCTACAATGAGCAGTTCTTC	CASTPRLATYNEQFF
.	TRBV7-6	.	TRBJ2-1	TGTGCCAGCAGCTTAGACGTCTTCCTCTACAATGAGCAGTTCTTC	CASSLDVFLYNEQFF
.	TRBV2	.	TRBJ1-1	TGTGCCAGCAATGCCGGGGGGGCTGAAGCTTTCTTT	CASNAGGAEAFF
.	TRBV19	.	TRBJ1-2	TGTGCCACCTCAGTCACGGCGGGGGGCTACACCTTC	CATSVTAGGYTF
.	TRBV30	.	TRBJ1-1	TGTGCCTTGGGGGGGGGCGCCCTGAACACTGAAGCTTTCTTT	CALGGGALNTEAFF
.	TRBV18	.	TRBJ1-6	TGTGCCAGCTCACCCGCAGGGAAACCATGGGGTTCACCCCTCCACTTT	CASSPAGKPWGSPLHF
.	TRBV19	.	TRBJ1-5	TGTGCCAGTACCCGAGGACAGCCAGGACATCAGCCCCAGCATTTT	CASTRGQPGHQPQHF
few	TRBV29-1	.	TRBJ2-7	TGCAGCGTTACCCAGCAGGGGCGCGAGCAGTACTTC	CSVTQQGREQYF
.	TRBV4-3	.	TRBJ1-1	TGCGCCAGCAGCCAAGATCTATTTCTTGGCAGGAAAGGCCCGGGGACTGAAGCTTTCTTT	CASSQDLFLGRKGPGTEAFF
.	TRBV12-3/TRBV12-4	TRBD1	TRBJ2-7	TGTGCCAGCAGATCAGGGGGCGGATACGAGCAGTACTTC	CASRSGGGYEQYF
.	TRBV18	.	TRBJ1-5	TGTGCCAGCTCAGACAGCAATAGCAATCAGCCCCAGCATTTT	CASSDSNSNQPQHF
.	TRBV12-3/TRBV12-4	TRBD1	TRBJ1-2	TGTGCCAGCAGTTATCAGGGGGCGTTTGGCTACACCTTC	CASSYQGAFGYTF
.	TRBV2	.	TRBJ1-6	TGTGCCAGCACAGACAGGAGCTCCTATAATTCACCCCTCCACTTT	CASTDRSSYNSPLHF
.	TRBV5-1	TRBD1	TRBJ2-3	TGCGCCAGCAGCTTGCAGGGGGCCCCGGGCACAGATACGCAGTATTTT	CASSLQGAPGTDTQYF
.	TRBV6-6	.	TRBJ1-2	TGTGCCATCTCCTACAGGGAAGAAAACTATGGCTACACCTTC	CAISYREENYGYTF
.	TRBV7-9	TRBD2	TRBJ2-1	TGTGCCAGCAGCTTAAGACTAGCGGAGTCCAATGAGCAGTTCTTC	CASSLRLAESNEQFF
.	TRBV11-2	.	TRBJ1-3	TGTGCCAGCAGCTTAGGGAGAGACAGACGGTTCTCTGGAAACACCATATATTTT	CASSLGRDRRFSGNTIYF
once	TRBV5-6	.	TRBJ1-6	TGTGCCAGCAGCTTGGGGCAGGGATCACCCCTCCACTTT	CASSLGQGSPLHF
.	TRBV4-2	TRBD1	TRBJ1-6	TGTGCCAGCAGCCGCGGGACAGGGGGAAGCTCCTATAATTCACCCCTCCACTTT	CASSRGTGGSSYNSPLHF
.	TRBV6-6	.	TRBJ1-1	TGTGCCAGCAGCAATGGGGGATGGAACACTGAAGCTTTCTTT	CASSNGGWNTEAFF
once	TRBV4-1	TRBD1	TRBJ2-5	TGCGCCAGCAGCCCAGGGTGGGACAGCCAAGAGACCCAGTACTTC	CASSPGWDSQETQYF
.	TRBV19	TRBD1	TRBJ2-2	TGTGCCAGTAGTTCCCCACCGGGACAGGGGGCGAACACCGGGGAGCTGTTTTTT	CASSSPPGQGANTGELFF
.	TRBV19	.	TRBJ1-1	TGTGCCAGTAAGGGGAACACTGAAGCTTTCTTT	CASKGNTEAFF
.	TRBV7-7	.	TRBJ2-5	TGTGCCAGCAGCTGGGGGGGGCGACAAGAGACCCAGTACTTC	CASSWGGRQETQYF
.	TRBV5-1	TRBD1	TRBJ1-3	TGCGCCAGCAGCCGATGGGACAGAGGAAACACCATATATTTT	CASSRWDRGNTIYF
.	TRBV6-1	.	TRBJ2-1	TGTGCCAGCAGTGAATTGGATCCGGGAGAGAATGAGCAGTTCTTC	CASSELDPGENEQFF
.	TRBV5-1	.	TRBJ1-2	TGCGCCAGCAGCTTGGAACCAGGAAGCCTTTCCTACTATGGCTACACCTTC	CASSLEPGSLSYYGYTF
.	TRBV3-1/TRBV3-2	TRBD1	TRBJ1-2	TGTGCCAGCAGCCAAGTAGGGACAGGGAAAAACTATGGCTACACCTTC	CASSQVGTGKNYGYTF
few	TRBV7-9	.	TRBJ1-1	TGTGCCAGCACCTTCGCGGGGGGAGCAAACACTGAAGCTTTCTTT	CASTFAGGANTEAFF
.	TRBV6-5	TRBD2	TRBJ2-5	TGTGCCAGCAGTCGCGGACTAGCGGCGGAGACCCAGTACTTC	CASSRGLAAETQYF
.	TRBV12-5	.	TRBJ1-2	TGTGCTAGTTCGAAGGGAACCGACTATGGCTACACCTTC	CASSKGTDYGYTF
few	TRBV7-2	TRBD1	TRBJ2-1	TGTGCCAGCAGCACACCCAGGGGGCATGAGCAGTTCTTC	CASSTPRGHEQFF
.	TRBV30	.	TRBJ1-5	TGTGCCTGGACCGCTGGGGGTAGCAATCAGCCCCAGCATTTT	CAWTAGGSNQPQHF